This is a list of T cell receptor beta chains from one sample in a study of CD8 T cells in ankylosing spondylitis. TCRdb passed the 5' RACE reads through MiXCR, listing each CDR3 protein once. The sample lists about 310,000 distinct CDR3 sequences, around 21% occurring once. The sample taken for sequencing was blood, either unsorted or a sorted T cell fraction (not recorded which). The receptors here all came from a female donor with ankylosing spondylitis or in good health (not recorded which). Each CDR3 is given with its conserved first and last residue. The order of the fields is J gene, D gene, clone size, V gene, CDR3 DNA, CDR3 protein. A D gene is named only where the DNA matches it firmly. The size of a clone is reported for some rows only, either as once, few or many, or as a class for expanded clones.

>TRBJ1-1|-|once|TRBV6-2/TRBV6-3
TGTGCCAGCAGTTACCCAAGAGGGGACATGAACACTGAAGCTTTCTTT
CASSYPRGDMNTEAFF
>TRBJ2-7|TRBD1|many|TRBV4-2
TGTGCCAGCAGCCAGGTTTGGGACAGCTCCTACGAGCAGTACTTC
CASSQVWDSSYEQYF
>TRBJ2-3|-|-|TRBV29-1
TGCAGCGTTGTAGTGACAGCTATTAGCACAGATACGCAGTATTTT
CSVVVTAISTDTQYF
>TRBJ2-1|-|-|TRBV20-1
TGCAGTGCTACCAGCGAGAGCGGTACTGAGCAGTTCTTC
CSATSESGTEQFF
>TRBJ2-1|TRBD1|-|TRBV5-1
TGCGCCAGCAGCCCGGTCCCGGGGCCAGGGGGAGACAATGAGCAGTTCTTC
CASSPVPGPGGDNEQFF
>TRBJ2-5|-|-|TRBV4-3
TGCGCCAGCAGCCAAGATTGGGGGGTCGGTGAGACCCAGTACTTC
CASSQDWGVGETQYF
>TRBJ2-1|-|-|TRBV6-1
TGTGCCAGCGGATCACCAGAGAGCTCCTACAATGAGCAGTTCTTC
CASGSPESSYNEQFF
>TRBJ2-1|-|-|TRBV20-1
TGCAGTGTCCTCGCAGGGTGGGATGAGCAGTTCTTC
CSVLAGWDEQFF
>TRBJ2-3|TRBD1|-|TRBV11-2
TGTGCCAGCAGCAAAGACAGGGGCATCGCAGATACGCAGTATTTT
CASSKDRGIADTQYF
>TRBJ2-3|TRBD2|once|TRBV6-1
TGTGCCAGCAGTATATCTAGCGGAGGCACAGATACGCAGTATTTT
CASSISSGGTDTQYF
>TRBJ2-3|TRBD1|many|TRBV7-6
TGTGCCAGCAGCCCCCGACAGGGTCGAGATACGCAGTATTTT
CASSPRQGRDTQYF
>TRBJ2-7|-|few|TRBV9
TGTGCCAGCAGCCCCCGAGGGGACCCACTTTATGAGCAGTACTTC
CASSPRGDPLYEQYF
>TRBJ1-5|-|-|TRBV12-3/TRBV12-4
TGTGCCAGCACCCCCGACGGTTATAGCAATCAGCCCCAGCATTTT
CASTPDGYSNQPQHF
>TRBJ2-7|-|few|TRBV6-5
TGTGCCAGCAGTTACTCGACCGCTTCCTCCTACGAGCAGTACTTC
CASSYSTASSYEQYF
>TRBJ2-1|TRBD2|few|TRBV12-3/TRBV12-4
TGTGCCAGCAGTTTGTCCGGCGTCGTGCGGGAGGCTTACAATGAGCAGTTCTTC
CASSLSGVVREAYNEQFF
>TRBJ2-7|-|-|TRBV12-3/TRBV12-4
TGTGCCAGCAGTTTAGGTGTCTCCCTAGGGGAGCAGTACTTC
CASSLGVSLGEQYF
>TRBJ2-1|-|-|TRBV10-3
TGTGCCATCAGTGAGTCTGGCGGGAAATACAATGAGCAGTTCTTC
CAISESGGKYNEQFF
>TRBJ2-1|-|-|TRBV24-1
TGTGCCACCAGTGATTCGGGGGTTTATGGAAACAATGAGCAGTTCTTC
CATSDSGVYGNNEQFF
>TRBJ1-2|-|-|TRBV29-1
TGCAGCGTTAGGGAAGACAGCTATGGCTACACCTTC
CSVREDSYGYTF
>TRBJ2-7|-|-|TRBV19
TGTGCCAGTAGTATCGCCGTACTCTACGAGCAGTACTTC
CASSIAVLYEQYF